This T cell receptor (beta chain) was obtained from a study of CD8+ T cells in alopecia areata. The overall study: Each day, treated patients took oral tofacitinib twice, at 5 to 10 mg per dose. Tofacitinib therapy took 6 to 18 months; 6 months off drug came after. Notes on the study in general: Many expanded lesional clones persisted during tofacitinib (in both scalp and blood).

The sample holds one count of this clone. Its matching antigen is unknown. The treatment is: oral pan-JAK inhibitor, 5-10 mg twice daily. V was pared by 4 bases and J by 2 bases, with 7 bases of the junction left unmatched. CDR3 length equals 15 residues. Per the germline V gene, CDR1 is GTSNPN and CDR2 is SVGIG (reference sequence). Following RNA extraction, reverse transcription yielded cDNA that acted as the sequencing template. Here immunoSEQ multiplex PCR was the method, and the copy in TCRdb shows in-frame clones only, minus some. The data show approximately 300,000 clones, nearly 60% seen once. The gene calls are TRBV30 and TRBJ2-1; 8 positions agree with TRBD2. The TCR sequence derives from a human donor with alopecia areata. The sample in question was CD4+ T cells sorted from blood, obtained at week 24, from a patient treated with tofacitinib. The CDR3 region has the DNA TGTGCCTGGAACCCGGGGGGGCAGGCCTACAATGAGCAGTTCTTC. This codes for CAWNPGGQAYNEQFF.